The clone carrying this TCR beta chain was seen more than once but under ten times. The target antigen is unknown. The sample comes from a study of radiotherapy plus CTLA-4 blockade in lung cancer. Study at large: Disease control was achieved by roughly 32% of patients, and objective responses by 15% to 20%. Points from the study as a whole: Early clone dynamics of blood T cells, plus interferon-beta, reportedly predicted response best. Following radiotherapy plus ipilimumab, tumor-derived TCR clones expanded in the blood.

The repertoire was sequenced with immunoSEQ multiplex PCR; TCRdb's copy has only in-frame clones and lacks some. The table has 100,000 to 150,000 clones, about 83% seen once. Focal radiation and CTLA-4 blockade (ipilimumab) were tested in chemo-refractory metastatic non-small-cell lung cancer patients. This TCR derives from a human donor with non-small cell lung cancer who had a partial response to radiotherapy plus ipilimumab. This specimen consisted of peripheral blood, obtained from a patient treated with radiotherapy plus ipilimumab.

CDR3 sequence: CASSSRGTGNTDTQYF. The CDR3 DNA sequence: TGTGCCAGCAGTTCCAGGGGGACAGGGAACACAGATACGCAGTATTTT. This chain joins TRBV6-6 and TRBJ2-3, with 9 nucleotides matching TRBD1. Germline CDR1 and CDR2: MNHNY and SVGAGI (reference sequence). The CDR3 totals 16 residues. Unmatched junction bases numbered 7, after V lost 4 bases and J lost 2 bases.